This entry lists 7 T cell receptor beta chains sequenced from one sample in a study of T cell responses to AZD1222 COVID-19 vaccine. Here immunoSEQ multiplex PCR was the method, and the copy in TCRdb shows in-frame clones only, minus some. The sample carries approximately 130,000 clones, 75% to 95% recorded once. This specimen was peripheral blood, taken 28 days after the second dose of the MenACWY control vaccine. All receptors come from an adult who received the MenACWY meningococcal vaccine as a control.

The chain employs TRBV5-1 and TRBJ1-2; a weak D match, TRBD1 (6 bases). The germline V and J ends were trimmed by 4 bases and 2 bases, with 12 bases remaining between them. From germline, CDR1 is SGHRS and CDR2 YFSETQ. This CDR3 has 14 residues. The CDR3 sequence: CASSPGTPNYGYTF. The CDR3 coding sequence is TGCGCCAGCAGCCCCGGGACACCAAACTATGGCTACACCTTC.

Only a few counts were recorded for this clone. The V call is TRBV28, the J call TRBJ1-4, with a tentative D call TRBD1 (5 bases). Trimming stripped 6 bases from V and 8 bases from J, with 19 bases between. The CDR3 has 15 residues. Germline-derived CDR1 and CDR2 are MDHEN and SYDVKM. The CDR3 DNA follows: TGTGCCAGCAGCACGGAAGGGAGCGGGGCGGAAAAACTGTTTTTT. Amino acid sequence: CASSTEGSGAEKLFF.

The J gene is TRBJ1-2, the V gene TRBV27; D gene uncertain. The CDR3 spans 15 residues. V was clipped by 3 bases and J by 2 bases, with 13 bases between them. In germline, CDR1 is MNHEY, CDR2 SMNVEV (reference sequence). Here the CDR3 reads CASSFSGRGNYGYTF. CDR3 nucleotide sequence: TGTGCCAGCAGTTTCTCCGGACGAGGCAACTATGGCTACACCTTC.

The V call is TRBV6-2 or TRBV6-3, the J call TRBJ2-2; D is perhaps TRBD2 (6 bases). Trimming shortened V by 3 bases and J by 5 bases, and 13 bases separated the two germline ends. Germline loops: CDR1 MNHEY, CDR2 SVGEGT. The CDR3 runs to 15 residues. The CDR3 DNA is TGTGCCAGCAGTTATTTCGGGGGTAAAACCGGGGAGCTGTTTTTT. It codes for CASSYFGGKTGELFF.

This sequence joins TRBV4-1 and TRBJ1-3; TRBD1 might be the D (5 bases). CDR3 size: 17 residues. Germline CDR1 MGHRA, CDR2 YSYEKL. The ends were cut back, 1 base at V and 2 bases at J, with 15 bases in the middle. In DNA form, the CDR3 reads TGCGCCAGCAGCCAAGCCTCACCCGGGACCGCTGGAAACACCATATATTTT. This gives the protein CASSQASPGTAGNTIYF.

V gene TRBV5-6 combines with J gene TRBJ2-2; possibly TRBD1 for D (5 bases). In germline, CDR1 is SGHDT, CDR2 YYEEEE. CDR3 size: 13 residues. V was clipped by 2 bases and J by 7 bases, with 9 bases between them. CDR3 nucleotide sequence: TGTGCCAGCAGCTTAGGTACAGGCGGGGAGCTGTTTTTT. Translating gives CASSLGTGGELFF.

The chain joins TRBV7-9 to TRBJ2-1, with 7 bases that match TRBD2. The CDR3 spans 15 residues. The V segment lost 1 base and the J segment 8 bases; nucleotides outside the gene matches: 8. CDR1 is SEHNR and CDR2 is FQNEAQ in the germline V gene (reference sequence). The DNA of the CDR3 is TGTGCCAGCAGCTTAGTTCTGGGAGGGCCGCATGAGCAGTTCTTC. Its protein is CASSLVLGGPHEQFF.